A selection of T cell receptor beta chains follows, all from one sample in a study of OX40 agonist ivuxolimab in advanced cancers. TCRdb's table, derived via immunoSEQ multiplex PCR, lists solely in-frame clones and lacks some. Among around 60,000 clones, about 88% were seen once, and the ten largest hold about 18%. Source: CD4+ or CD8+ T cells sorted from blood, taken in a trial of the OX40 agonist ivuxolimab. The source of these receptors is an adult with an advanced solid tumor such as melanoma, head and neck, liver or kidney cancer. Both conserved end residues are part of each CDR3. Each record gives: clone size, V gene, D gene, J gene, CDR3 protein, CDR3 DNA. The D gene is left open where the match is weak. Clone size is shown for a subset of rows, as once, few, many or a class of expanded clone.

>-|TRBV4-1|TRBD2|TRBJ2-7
CASSQDGSGTYEQYF
TGTGCCAGCAGCCAAGATGGTAGCGGGACCTACGAGCAGTACTTC
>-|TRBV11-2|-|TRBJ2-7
CASSFGQTYEQYF
TGTGCCAGCAGCTTCGGACAGACCTACGAGCAGTACTTC
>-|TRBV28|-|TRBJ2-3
CASSLLRRSGDTQYF
TGTGCCAGCAGTTTATTACGGCGGTCAGGGGATACGCAGTATTTT
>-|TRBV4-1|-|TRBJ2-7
CASSQGLGTTYEQYF
TGCGCCAGCAGCCAAGGCCTTGGGACAACCTACGAGCAGTACTTC
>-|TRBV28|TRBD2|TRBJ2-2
CASSLTSGTTGELFF
TGTGCCAGCAGTTTGACTAGCGGGACGACCGGGGAGCTGTTTTTT
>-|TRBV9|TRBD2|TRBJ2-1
CASSPGLGPGEQFF
TGTGCCAGCAGCCCGGGACTAGGACCGGGTGAGCAGTTCTTC
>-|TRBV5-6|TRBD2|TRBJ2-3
CASSLGGRSTDTQYF
TGTGCCAGCAGCTTGGGCGGGAGGAGCACAGATACGCAGTATTTT
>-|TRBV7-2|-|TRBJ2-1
CASSLAGENEQFF
TGTGCCAGCAGCTTAGCGGGGGAGAATGAGCAGTTCTTC
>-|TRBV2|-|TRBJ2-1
CASSFSEEQFF
TGTGCCAGCAGTTTTAGCGAGGAGCAGTTCTTC
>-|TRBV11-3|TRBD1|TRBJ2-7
CASSLVHRGDEQYF
TGTGCCAGCAGCTTAGTACACAGGGGAGACGAGCAGTACTTC
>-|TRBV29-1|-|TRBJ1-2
CSAQWTDTYNGYTF
TGCAGCGCTCAATGGACAGACACTTATAATGGCTACACCTTC
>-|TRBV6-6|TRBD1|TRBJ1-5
CASSYSTGTQPQHF
TGTGCCAGCAGTTACTCGACAGGGACTCAGCCCCAGCATTTT
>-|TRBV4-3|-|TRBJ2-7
CASSQDPDSLPYEQYF
TGCGCCAGCAGCCAAGACCCCGACAGCCTCCCCTACGAGCAGTACTTC
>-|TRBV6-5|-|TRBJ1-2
CASSYSPVYGYTF
TGTGCCAGCAGTTACTCCCCCGTTTATGGCTACACCTTC
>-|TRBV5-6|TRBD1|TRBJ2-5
CASSPYPLGTGLQETQYF
TGTGCCAGCAGCCCATACCCCCTGGGGACAGGTCTACAAGAGACCCAGTACTTC
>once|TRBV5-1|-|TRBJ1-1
CASSLSDSMNTEAFF
TGCGCCAGCAGCTTGTCGGACAGTATGAACACTGAAGCTTTCTTT
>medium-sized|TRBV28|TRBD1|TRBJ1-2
CASSFMIGGRDSSGYTF
TGTGCCAGCAGTTTCATGATAGGAGGGCGGGACAGCTCTGGCTACACCTTC
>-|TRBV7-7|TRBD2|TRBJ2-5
CASSRTSGSMETQYF
TGTGCTAGCAGCCGGACTAGCGGGAGCATGGAGACCCAGTACTTC
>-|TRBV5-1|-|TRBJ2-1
CASSFDNNEQFF
TGCGCCAGCAGCTTCGACAACAATGAGCAGTTCTTC
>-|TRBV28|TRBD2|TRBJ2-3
CASSLTSGIGDTQYF
TGTGCCAGCAGTTTGACTAGCGGGATTGGCGATACGCAGTATTTT
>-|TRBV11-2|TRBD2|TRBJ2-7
CASSLGTSGSSDEQYF
TGTGCCAGCAGCTTGGGGACTAGCGGGAGCTCTGACGAGCAGTACTTC
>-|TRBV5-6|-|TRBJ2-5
CASSLDSNQETQYF
TGTGCCAGCAGCTTGGACAGTAACCAAGAGACCCAGTACTTC
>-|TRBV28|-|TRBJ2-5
CASCVGAETQYF
TGTGCCAGCTGTGTAGGGGCCGAGACCCAGTACTTC
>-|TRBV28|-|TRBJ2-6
CASSGFVTVPSGANVLTF
TGTGCCAGCAGTGGATTCGTGACAGTCCCCTCTGGGGCCAACGTCCTGACTTTC
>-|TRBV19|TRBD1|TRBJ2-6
CASSIDYWDSSGANVLTF
TGTGCCAGTAGTATAGATTATTGGGACAGCTCTGGGGCCAACGTCCTGACTTTC
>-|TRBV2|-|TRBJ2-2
CARSTRDSNTGELFF
TGTGCCAGGTCGACCCGGGACTCCAACACCGGGGAGCTGTTTTTT
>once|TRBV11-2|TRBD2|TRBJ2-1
CASSKTPGLAGEGEQFF
TGTGCCAGCAGCAAAACACCCGGACTAGCGGGAGAAGGGGAGCAGTTCTTC
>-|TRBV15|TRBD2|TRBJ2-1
CATSGLAGGYNEQFF
TGTGCCACCAGTGGACTAGCGGGAGGATACAATGAGCAGTTCTTC
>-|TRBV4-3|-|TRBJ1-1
CASSPSRGGNTEAFF
TGCGCCAGCAGCCCAAGCAGAGGCGGGAACACTGAAGCTTTCTTT
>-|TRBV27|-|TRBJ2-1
CASSLYNEQFF
TGTGCCAGCAGTTTATACAATGAGCAGTTCTTC
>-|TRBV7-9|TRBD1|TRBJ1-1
CASSHPGTGRTEAFF
TGTGCCAGCAGCCACCCCGGGACAGGGCGGACTGAAGCTTTCTTT
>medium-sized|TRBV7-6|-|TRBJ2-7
CASSPGPNYEQYF
TGTGCCAGCAGCCCCGGGCCCAACTACGAGCAGTACTTC
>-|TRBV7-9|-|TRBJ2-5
CASSLGAQETQYF
TGTGCCAGCAGCTTAGGAGCTCAAGAGACCCAGTACTTC
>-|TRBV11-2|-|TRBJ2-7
CASSFLGVASYEQYF
TGTGCCAGCAGCTTCCTGGGGGTGGCGTCCTACGAGCAGTACTTC
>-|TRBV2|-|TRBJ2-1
CASSDSHFHEQFF
TGTGCCAGCAGTGATTCCCACTTCCATGAGCAGTTCTTC
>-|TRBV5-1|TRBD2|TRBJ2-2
CASSLFGTSGNTGELFF
TGCGCCAGCAGCTTGTTTGGGACTAGCGGGAACACCGGGGAGCTGTTTTTT
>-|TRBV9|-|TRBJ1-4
CASSVGVEEKLFF
TGTGCCAGCAGCGTGGGGGTGGAGGAAAAACTGTTTTTT
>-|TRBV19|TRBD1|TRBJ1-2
CASRELTGNLIDYGYTF
TGTGCCAGTAGAGAATTGACAGGGAATCTGATCGACTATGGCTACACCTTC
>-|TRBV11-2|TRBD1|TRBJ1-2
CASSLTYGTGRGGTF
TGTGCCAGCAGCCTAACATACGGGACAGGGAGAGGTGGCACCTTC